One T cell receptor beta chain is described in this entry. These data are taken from a study of blood T cell repertoires in COVID-19. In the study overall: Samples representing acute and convalescent COVID-19 were sourced from the United States, Italy and Spain.

The protocol was immunoSEQ multiplex PCR, while the TCRdb copy is restricted to in-frame clones and leaves out a portion. This table has 75,000 to 90,000 clones, roughly 86% appearing once. Looked up from germline, CDR1 is MNHEY and CDR2 is SVGEGT. V was clipped by 6 bases and J by 2 bases, with 20 bases between them. The length of the CDR3 is 16 residues. The TCR was taken from a man aged 50 or older with active or convalescent COVID-19. The chain is built from TRBV6-2 or TRBV6-3 and TRBJ2-7; D perhaps matches TRBD2 (6 bases). The sequenced sample was peripheral blood. This CDR3 is CASSFPLAGTTYEQYF. The CDR3 DNA reads as TGTGCCAGCAGCTTCCCCCTGGCGGGGACCACCTACGAGCAGTACTTC.